This T cell receptor beta chain comes out of a study of vaccination and CD4 T cells after COVID-19. Overall study: Diagnosis preceded the drawing of post-COVID samples by a median approximately 110 days (range 35 to 161). No peptide, an HIV-1 Nef pool, or a CEFX pool was what each control culture received.

The treatment denotes: approximately nine-day PBMC culture with coronavirus spike peptide pools or control peptides (ViraFEST assay). Each of days 3 and 7 saw half the medium replaced by fresh IL-2 medium. At the Johns Hopkins FTIC core, DNA taken from cultured CD4+ T cells was sequenced by way of the Oncomine TCR Beta short-read assay. Via MiXCR, TCRdb re-called the PCR reads, giving one row per CDR3 protein. In the table there are some 9,300 distinct CDR3 sequences, around 70% of which are singletons. CDR3 length: 17 amino acids. V lost 4 bases and J lost 0; bases outside the gene matches: 6. The V gene's germline CDR1 is LNHNV and CDR2 YYDKDF (reference sequence). Study conclusions and caveats: Reactive clone data from convalescent patients indicated a median of approximately 90% appearing only post-vaccination.

A note on this clonotype: Its specificity is not known.

The TCR comes from a human donor who had recovered from COVID-19. The chain joins TRBV15 to TRBJ1-3, with 10 bases fitting TRBD1. Sequencing was done on a sample of CD4+ T cells from blood, cultured in vitro. For the CDR3, the DNA is TGTGCCACCAGCACTCGGACAGGGGGATACTCTGGAAACACCATATATTTT. Its translation is CATSTRTGGYSGNTIYF.